These T cell receptor beta chains were read from a single sample in a study of T cell repertoires in cytomegalovirus infection. Via MiXCR, TCRdb re-called the reads, giving one row per CDR3 protein. The table includes 300,000 to 400,000 distinct CDR3 sequences, 8% to 10% detected once. The sequencing input was PBMCs. The receptors originated from a human donor in good health (CMV status not recorded). Some clones in this sample may be carry-over from other donors' samples. CDR3s include the opening cysteine and the closing phenylalanine or tryptophan. D genes are given only for firm matches. Not every row has a clone size; where given, it reads once, few, many or a size class.

J,V,D,size,CDR3,DNA
TRBJ2-5,TRBV6-1,TRBD2,few,CASSPRTSGVIPGETQYF,TGTGCCAGCAGTCCCCGGACTAGCGGGGTAATCCCTGGGGAGACCCAGTACTTC
TRBJ1-2,TRBV28,.,few,CATQPGYGYTF,TGTGCCACCCAACCAGGCTATGGCTACACCTTC
TRBJ2-7,TRBV7-2,.,many,CASSLQGTYEQYF,TGTGCCAGCAGCTTACAGGGGACCTACGAGCAGTACTTC
TRBJ2-1,TRBV12-5,.,few,CASKPGLSYNEQFF,TGTGCTAGTAAGCCAGGACTATCCTACAATGAGCAGTTCTTT
TRBJ1-1,TRBV20-1,.,.,CSAPGHPNTEAFF,TGCAGTGCCCCTGGACACCCGAACACTGAAGCTTTCTTT
TRBJ1-4,TRBV27,.,few,CASRTAWNEKLFF,TGTGCCAGCAGGACCGCTTGGAATGAAAAACTGTTTTTT
TRBJ2-3,TRBV28,TRBD2,few,CASGLLAGTDTQYF,TGTGCCAGCGGGCTCCTAGCGGGTACAGATACGCAGTATTTT
TRBJ1-2,TRBV28,TRBD1,.,CASRRQGSDGYTF,TGTGCCAGCAGACGACAGGGGTCCGATGGCTACACCTTC
TRBJ2-2,TRBV27,TRBD2,many,CASSSDPSGITGELFF,TGTGCCAGCAGTTCGGACCCTAGCGGGATCACCGGGGAGCTGTTTTTT
TRBJ1-2,TRBV20-1,.,once,CSAGGGGGSGYTF,TGCAGTGCCGGAGGGGGAGGGGGAAGTGGCTACACCTTC
TRBJ1-1,TRBV15,.,few,CATSREGRLGAFF,TGTGCCACCAGCAGAGAGGGGCGCTTAGGGGCTTTCTTT
TRBJ2-1,TRBV20-1,TRBD2,.,CSARRAGGLYNEQFF,TGCAGTGCTAGGAGAGCGGGAGGGTTGTACAATGAGCAGTTCTTC
TRBJ2-1,TRBV28,.,many,CASSLSGSLSYNEQFF,TGTGCCAGCAGTTTAAGCGGGTCACTCTCCTACAATGAGCAGTTCTTC
TRBJ2-1,TRBV20-1,.,.,CSAQRLSNEQFF,TGCAGTGCCCAGAGACTAAGCAATGAGCAGTTCTTC
TRBJ1-5,TRBV6-2/TRBV6-3,.,few,CASSRRQRPDNQPQHF,TGTGCCAGCAGCCGACGACAGCGGCCGGACAATCAGCCCCAGCATTTT
TRBJ1-4,TRBV10-3,.,.,CAISGGRTNEKLFF,TGTGCCATCAGTGGGGGGAGAACTAATGAAAAACTGTTTTTT
TRBJ2-1,TRBV3-1,.,.,CASSQVTREQFF,TGTGCCAGCAGCCAAGTGACGCGTGAGCAGTTCTTC
TRBJ1-2,TRBV25-1,.,.,CASSDHMDSYGYTF,TGTGCCAGCAGTGACCACATGGACTCCTATGGCTACACCTTC
TRBJ2-1,TRBV7-8,.,many,CASSPAKAYNEQFF,TGTGCCAGCAGCCCCGCGAAAGCCTACAATGAGCAGTTCTTC
TRBJ2-7,TRBV7-2,TRBD1,many,CASSRTGESDEQYF,TGTGCCAGCAGCCGGACAGGGGAATCCGACGAGCAGTACTTC
TRBJ2-2,TRBV6-5,.,many,CASSYWGETGELFF,TGTGCCAGCAGTTACTGGGGGGAAACCGGGGAGCTGTTTTTT
TRBJ2-1,TRBV18,.,few,CASSPPTYNEQFF,TGTGCCAGCTCACCACCTACCTATAATGAGCAGTTCTTC
TRBJ2-7,TRBV28,.,many,CASSYGARDEQYF,TGTGCCAGCAGTTATGGGGCCAGGGACGAGCAGTACTTC
TRBJ2-1,TRBV20-1,TRBD2,many,CSARDGTSGYNEQFF,TGCAGTGCTAGAGATGGAACTAGCGGTTACAATGAGCAGTTCTTC
TRBJ2-2,TRBV7-2,TRBD2,many,CASSLSIGGANTGELFF,TGTGCCAGCAGCTTATCGATTGGGGGGGCGAACACCGGGGAGCTGTTTTTT
TRBJ1-2,TRBV29-1,.,.,CSVLPGGHYGYTF,TGCAGCGTCCTTCCGGGGGGCCACTATGGCTACACCTTC
TRBJ2-7,TRBV12-5,TRBD2,.,CASGLGLASYEQYF,TGTGCTAGTGGCTTGGGACTAGCGAGCTACGAGCAGTACTTC
TRBJ2-7,TRBV20-1,.,.,CSANDNYEQYF,TGCAGTGCTAATGACAATTACGAGCAGTACTTC
TRBJ2-1,TRBV12-3/TRBV12-4,TRBD1,.,CASSQDRGTYNEQFF,TGTGCCAGCAGTCAGGACAGGGGCACCTACAATGAGCAGTTCTTC
TRBJ1-2,TRBV7-8,.,many,CASSTGLLNYGYTF,TGTGCCAGCAGCACGGGACTTTTGAACTATGGCTACACCTTC
TRBJ1-4,TRBV7-4,TRBD1,few,CASSRGQGGEKLFF,TGTGCCAGCAGCCGTGGACAGGGAGGTGAAAAACTGTTTTTT
TRBJ2-1,TRBV6-6,TRBD2,few,CASSERGRLADNNEQFF,TGTGCCAGCAGTGAGAGAGGACGTCTAGCGGATAACAATGAGCAGTTCTTC
TRBJ1-6,TRBV20-1,.,.,CSARDTGANNSPLHF,TGCAGTGCTAGAGATACCGGTGCGAATAATTCACCCCTCCACTTT
TRBJ2-1,TRBV5-6,.,many,CASSRPPTLSSYNEQFF,TGTGCCAGCAGCCGTCCCCCTACACTTTCCTCCTACAATGAGCAGTTCTTC
TRBJ1-3,TRBV7-2,.,.,CASRPLGSGNTIYF,TGTGCCAGCAGACCACTGGGCTCTGGAAACACCATATATTTT
TRBJ2-7,TRBV28,TRBD1,few,CASSPRGGVMHYF,TGTGCCAGCAGCCCCCGAGGGGGCGTTATGCATTACTTC
TRBJ2-3,TRBV7-3,TRBD2,many,CASSPTGGGGGTDTQYF,TGTGCCAGCAGCCCCACTGGGGGCGGCGGGGGGACAGATACGCAGTATTTT
TRBJ2-3,TRBV12-3/TRBV12-4,.,.,CASSLSPGTHGTDTQYF,TGTGCCAGCAGTTTGAGCCCGGGAACTCACGGCACAGATACGCAGTATTTT
TRBJ2-1,TRBV11-1,TRBD2,many,CASSLAAGGRSYNEQFF,TGTGCCAGCAGCTTAGCCGCTGGCGGGAGGTCCTACAATGAGCAGTTCTTC
TRBJ2-7,TRBV7-8,TRBD1,many,CASSLRDSSYEQYF,TGTGCCAGCAGCTTAAGGGACAGCTCCTACGAGCAGTACTTC
TRBJ1-2,TRBV7-3,TRBD1,few,CASSHDRGVYGYTF,TGTGCCAGCAGCCACGACAGGGGAGTCTATGGCTACACCTTC